This T cell receptor (beta chain) was observed in a study of response to subunit inactivated influenza vaccine. V was cut by 4 bases and J by 3 bases, with 11 bases left in between. The germline V gene encodes CDR1 MGHRA and CDR2 YSYEKL. The CDR3 consists of 14 residues. This clonotype was counted at least ten times. TCRdb independently ran MiXCR on the RT-PCR reads; one entry per CDR3 protein. The sample shows hundreds of thousands of distinct CDR3 sequences, approximately 7.1% of them seen only once. The receptor's source is a man in his fifties or sixties who received an inactivated influenza vaccine. The rearrangement links TRBV4-1 to TRBJ2-3, with D perhaps TRBD1 (6 bases). The specimen comprised PBMCs from blood, sampled 23 months after vaccination. CDR3 amino acids: CASSRVRGTDTQYF. CDR3 bases: TGCGCCAGCAGCCGCGTCAGGGGAACAGATACGCAGTATTTT.